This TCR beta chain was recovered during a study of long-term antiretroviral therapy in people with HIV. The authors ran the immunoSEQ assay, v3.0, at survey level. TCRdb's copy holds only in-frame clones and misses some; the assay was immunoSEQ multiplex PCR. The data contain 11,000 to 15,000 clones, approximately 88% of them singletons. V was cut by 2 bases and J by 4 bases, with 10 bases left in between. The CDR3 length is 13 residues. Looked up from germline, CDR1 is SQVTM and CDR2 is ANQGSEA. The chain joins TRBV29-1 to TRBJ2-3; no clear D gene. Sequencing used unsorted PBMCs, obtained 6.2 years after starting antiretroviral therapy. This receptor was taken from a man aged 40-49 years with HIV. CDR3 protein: CSVERSAADTQYF. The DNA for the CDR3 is TGCAGCGTTGAAAGGTCTGCCGCAGATACGCAGTATTTT.